These 32 T cell receptor beta chains originate from one sample sequenced in a study of immune evolution from preneoplasia to lung adenocarcinoma. The protocol was immunoSEQ multiplex PCR, while the TCRdb copy is restricted to in-frame clones and leaves out a portion. This sample has fewer than 11,000 clones, with approximately 78% found just once. Sequencing was carried out using FFPE minimally invasive lung adenocarcinoma tissue. These receptor sequences come from a person aged 65 to 85 with lung adenocarcinoma.

This clone was detected only once. This chain connects TRBV6-5 to TRBJ2-2; D gene ambiguous. Germline V gene data show CDR1 as MNHEY and CDR2 as SVGAGI. There are 12 residues in the CDR3. V was clipped by 8 bases and J by 6 bases, with 10 bases between them. CDR3 sequence reads: CASRWRSGELFF. The CDR3 DNA sequence: TGTGCCAGCCGGTGGCGATCCGGGGAGCTGTTTTTT.

The chain has TRBV29-1 and TRBJ2-1, with D perhaps TRBD1 or TRBD2 (6 bases each). Germline CDR1 SQVTM, CDR2 ANQGSEA. The CDR3 extends over 14 amino acids. Trimming removed 7 bases from V and 4 bases from J, with 17 bases in between. CDR3 loop: CSGKEGETYNEQFF. The CDR3 DNA is TGCAGCGGGAAGGAGGGGGAAACATACAATGAGCAGTTCTTC.

This clone was counted a few times. The rearrangement uses TRBV15 and TRBJ2-6; D is uncertain. Trimming pared 0 bases from V and 0 bases from J, leaving 6 bases between. The CDR3 sequence is 16 residues long. Germline CDR1 is LNHNV and CDR2 is YYDKDF (reference sequence). The DNA of the CDR3 is TGTGCCACCAGCAGAGATCACCGCTCTGGGGCCAACGTCCTGACTTTC. It yields the protein CATSRDHRSGANVLTF.

J is TRBJ1-5 and V is TRBV27, with D maybe TRBD1 (5 bases). Germline V gives CDR1 MNHEY, CDR2 SMNVEV (reference sequence). V was cut by 10 bases and J by 7 bases, with 14 bases left in between. The CDR3 is 12 residues long. CDR3 DNA sequence: TGTGCCATCAGGGAGGGAAACCAGCCCCAGCATTTT. Amino acid sequence: CAIREGNQPQHF.

J is TRBJ1-2 and V is TRBV5-1; D gene uncertain. This CDR3 is 12 amino acids long. Germline V CDR1 and CDR2: SGHRS, YFSETQ. Trimming stripped 2 bases from V and 6 bases from J, with 8 bases between. CDR3 sequence (DNA): TGCGCCAGCAGCTTTTTTGGTAATGGCTACACCTTC. This gives the protein CASSFFGNGYTF.

This clone was found once. The J gene is TRBJ2-1, the V gene TRBV7-9; TRBD2 aligns across 11 bases. J gave up 1 base and V 7 bases, and 12 bases lay outside the gene matches. CDR1 and CDR2 from the germline V gene are SEHNR and FQNEAQ (reference sequence). The CDR3 consists of 18 residues. CDR3 sequence (DNA): TGTGCCAGCACCAGGGGGGCTAGCGGGAGGTTTTCCTACAATGAGCAGTTCTTC. Encoded protein: CASTRGASGRFSYNEQFF.

This sequence joins TRBV29-1 and TRBJ1-1; 7 nucleotides line up with TRBD1. The CDR3 covers 12 residues. Germline lookup yields CDR1 SQVTM and CDR2 ANQGSEA. Germline trimming cut 5 bases from V and 5 bases from J; bases unmatched to any gene: 5. The CDR3 sequence: CSVRGQGTEAFF. In nucleotides, the CDR3 is TGCAGCGTTAGGGGGCAGGGAACTGAAGCTTTCTTT.

This chain uses TRBV7-2 with TRBJ1-5, with D possibly TRBD1 on 5 matching bases. Germline CDR1 is SGHTA and CDR2 is FQGNSA. The CDR3 consists of 15 residues. The V end was cut by 1 base, the J end by 4 bases, with 11 bases between. The CDR3 DNA sequence: TGTGCCAGCAGCTTAGGGGGGGGAAATAATCAGCCCCAGCATTTT. Its translation is CASSLGGGNNQPQHF.

To note about this clone: Relative to the germline gene, one junction end is altered; a read error may explain this. The V gene is TRBV14, the J gene TRBJ1-1; 7 nucleotides match TRBD1. The germline gives CDR1 SGHDN, CDR2 FVKESK. This CDR3 region has 16 residues. The CDR3 protein is CAGSQYKGQMNTEAFF. The CDR3, as DNA: TGTGCCGGCAGCCAATATAAGGGACAGATGAACACTGAAGCTTTCTTT.

This chain links TRBV18 with TRBJ1-4; no clear D gene. Trimming took 3 bases from V and 5 from J, leaving 16 bases between them. Germline-derived CDR1 and CDR2 are KGHSH and LQKENI. The CDR3 loop spans 16 amino acids. The CDR3 protein is CASSPPNKDGNEKLFF. The DNA of the CDR3 is TGTGCCAGCTCACCCCCAAATAAGGACGGAAATGAAAAACTGTTTTTT. Full variable domain (outside the CDR3, taken from reference TRBV18 and TRBJ1-4): NAGVMQNPRHLVRRRGQEARLRCSPMKGHSHVYWYRQLPEEGLKFMVYLQKENIIDESGMPKERFSAEFPKEGPSILRIQQVVRGDSAAYFCASSPPNKDGNEKLFFGSGTQLSVL.

The J gene is TRBJ2-2, the V gene TRBV5-1; 13 positions agree with TRBD2. V lost 4 bases to trimming and J lost 2 bases; unmatched junction nucleotides: 5. Germline V CDR1 and CDR2: SGHRS, YFSETQ. This CDR3 is 17 amino acids long. CDR3 sequence (DNA): TGCGCCAGCAGCCAGGGGACTAGCGGGATAAACACCGGGGAGCTGTTTTTT. Translation gives CASSQGTSGINTGELFF.

This clone is medium-sized within its sample. The J gene is TRBJ2-7, the V gene TRBV27; 10 nucleotides line up with TRBD1. Germline lookup yields CDR1 MNHEY and CDR2 SMNVEV (reference sequence). The CDR3 is 15 residues long. V lost 0 bases, J lost 3 bases, and 2 bases stayed unmatched. CDR3 coding DNA: TGTGCCAGCAGTTTATCGGGACAGGGGATCTACGAGCAGTACTTC. Amino acid sequence: CASSLSGQGIYEQYF.

The J gene is TRBJ1-5, the V gene TRBV23-1; no reliable D call. TRBV23-1 is assigned to the ORF class and has an uncertain function. Trimming removed 10 bases at V and 5 bases at J, with 15 bases between. The CDR3 totals 13 residues. The CDR3 nucleotides are TGCGCCACCGGGCGGGCATGGGATCAGCCCCAGCATTTT. Translating gives CATGRAWDQPQHF.

The chain employs TRBV28 and TRBJ1-5; weak D call: TRBD1 (6 bases). This CDR3 is built from 15 residues. The V end lost 10 bases, the J end lost 2 bases, and 18 bases lay between the germline ends. Germline-derived CDR1 and CDR2 are MDHEN and SYDVKM. The CDR3 nucleotides are TGTGCCACCCGAGGGGGAGGATGGGGCAATCAGCCCCAGCATTTT. Residues: CATRGGGWGNQPQHF.

CDR3 bases: TGTGCCAGCAGTGAAAGAGTACTTGCCTACGAGCAGTACTTC. Encoded protein: CASSERVLAYEQYF. This sequence joins TRBV6-1 and TRBJ2-7; D ambiguous. The V gene's germline CDR1 is MNHNS and CDR2 SASEGT. CDR3 length: 14 residues. V lost 2 bases, J lost 2 bases, and 10 bases lay in between.

The V call is TRBV6-6, the J call TRBJ2-3; D may be TRBD1 (6 bases). CDR3 length: 15 residues. The V end was cut by 6 bases, the J end by 0 bases, with 13 bases between. CDR1 MNHNY and CDR2 SVGAGI come from the germline V gene (reference sequence). The CDR3 reads CASRNTGTSTDTQYF. The DNA for the CDR3 is TGTGCCAGCAGAAACACCGGGACAAGCACAGATACGCAGTATTTT.

V gene TRBV7-9 combines with J gene TRBJ2-3, with unresolved D. The CDR3 extends over 15 amino acids. V was clipped by 4 bases and J by 0 bases, with 11 bases between them. CDR1 and CDR2 (germline): SEHNR, FQNEAQ (reference sequence). CDR3 amino acids: CASSSHSDSTDTQYF. The CDR3 nucleotides read TGTGCCAGCAGCTCCCACTCGGACAGCACAGATACGCAGTATTTT.

This clone was seen a single time. The chain is built from TRBV11-3 and TRBJ2-7, with a possible D match to TRBD1 (5 bases). The CDR3 has 13 amino acids. CDR1 and CDR2 from the germline V gene are SGHNT and YENEEA. V shed 4 bases and J shed 7 bases, with 14 bases lying between them. The CDR3 region is CASSSPGQEEQYF. CDR3 sequence (DNA): TGTGCCAGCAGCTCGCCCGGACAAGAAGAGCAGTACTTC.

The gene calls are TRBV2 and TRBJ1-5; TRBD1 aligns across 9 bases. CDR1 is SNHLY, CDR2 FYNNEI, per germline. The CDR3 sequence is 14 residues long. The V and J ends lost 8 bases and 7 bases, in that order; junction bases with no gene match: 9. The DNA for the CDR3 is TGTGCCAGCTTCACAGGGGGCGCGAACCAGCCCCAGCATTTT. As protein: CASFTGGANQPQHF. The full variable domain, completed using reference TRBV2 and TRBJ1-5, is EPEVTQTPSHQVTQMGQEVILRCVPISNHLYFYWYRQILGQKVEFLVSFYNNEISEKSEIFDDQFSVERPDGSNFTLKIRSTKLEDSAMYFCASFTGGANQPQHFGDGTRLSIL.

CDR3 residues: CASSIGSRLRYEQYF. The CDR3 coding sequence is TGTGCCAGTAGTATAGGGTCCAGGCTGCGCTACGAGCAGTACTTC. The chain combines TRBV19 with TRBJ2-7; D gene ambiguous. Trimming shortened V by 1 base and J by 3 bases, and 13 bases separated the two germline ends. Germline CDR1 LNHDA, CDR2 SQIVND (reference sequence). This CDR3 is built from 15 residues.

V is TRBV6-6 and J is TRBJ2-2, with D hard to call. The CDR3 length is 13 residues. Trimming shortened V by 5 bases and J by 1 base, and 5 bases separated the two germline ends. Germline V gives CDR1 MNHNY, CDR2 SVGAGI (reference sequence). DNA of the CDR3: TGTGCCAGCAGTCGACAGAACACCGGGGAGCTGTTTTTT. Residues: CASSRQNTGELFF.

This rearrangement joins TRBV20-1 to TRBJ1-2, with no clear D. Per the germline V gene, CDR1 is DFQATT and CDR2 is SNEGSKA (reference sequence). Trimming left V 5 bases short and J 9 bases short, with 13 bases between. CDR3 size: 11 residues. CDR3 sequence (DNA): TGCAGTGCTGGGCCTGCCACTCGCTACACCTTC. Protein: CSAGPATRYTF.

The chain couples TRBV7-2 to TRBJ2-5; D is unclear. Per germline, CDR1 SGHTA and CDR2 FQGNSA. The CDR3 totals 12 residues. The V end lost 8 bases, the J end lost 5 bases, and 12 bases lay between the germline ends. CDR3 sequence reads: CASASSRETQYF. The CDR3 DNA follows: TGTGCCAGCGCCTCCTCGCGGGAGACCCAGTACTTC.

This clone was recorded a few times. The genes are TRBV6-1 and TRBJ1-3; TRBD1 aligns across 9 bases. CDR3 length equals 15 residues. J was trimmed by 2 bases and V by 5 bases; bases with no gene match: 4. Per the germline V gene, CDR1 is MNHNS and CDR2 is SASEGT. The CDR3, as DNA: TGTGCCAGCAGTCCATGGACAGGGGCTGGAAACACCATATATTTT. As protein: CASSPWTGAGNTIYF.

Only one count was recorded for this clone. The J gene is TRBJ2-3, the V gene TRBV7-9; D call uncertain. Germline V CDR1 and CDR2: SEHNR, FQNEAQ (reference sequence). Trimming took off 5 bases at V and 3 bases at J, with 18 bases between the two ends. This CDR3 comprises 16 residues. CDR3 nucleotide sequence: TGTGCCAGCAGCCCAACCGACCTCCTGGGGACAGATACGCAGTATTTT. Amino acid sequence: CASSPTDLLGTDTQYF.

This chain connects TRBV5-6 to TRBJ1-3; D not resolved. Trimming took 8 bases from V and 0 from J, leaving 9 bases between them. There are 13 residues in the CDR3. Germline V gives CDR1 SGHDT, CDR2 YYEEEE. This CDR3 is CASGLFSGNTIYF. The CDR3 nucleotides are TGTGCCAGTGGCTTATTCTCTGGAAACACCATATATTTT.

The V gene is TRBV11-2, the J gene TRBJ2-5; D remains ambiguous. Germline V lookup: CDR1 SGHAT, CDR2 FQNNGV. Trimming shortened V by 6 bases and J by 5 bases, and 10 bases separated the two germline ends. This CDR3 spans 12 amino acids. The CDR3 reads CASSSQRETQYF. Written as DNA, the CDR3 is TGTGCCAGCAGTTCCCAACGGGAGACCCAGTACTTC.

The J gene is TRBJ2-3, the V gene TRBV28; TRBD1 agrees at 9 bases. The junction had 19 bases not matched to a gene; V was cut back by 1 base and J by 5 bases. Germline CDR1 and CDR2: MDHEN and SYDVKM. This CDR3 comprises 20 residues. The CDR3 loop reads CASSLLRGKKGTGHGDTQYF. The CDR3 nucleotides are TGTGCCAGCAGTTTATTACGGGGAAAGAAAGGGACAGGGCATGGAGATACGCAGTATTTT.

J is TRBJ2-2 and V is TRBV4-1; no firm D call. CDR1 MGHRA and CDR2 YSYEKL come from the germline V gene. V was cut by 0 bases and J by 0 bases, with 5 bases left in between. This CDR3 contains 15 residues. CDR3 nucleotide sequence: TGCGCCAGCAGCCAAGACTACGCGAACACCGGGGAGCTGTTTTTT. Protein sequence: CASSQDYANTGELFF.

This clone was picked up one time. The CDR3 region has the DNA TGTGCCAGCAGTTCACAGGTGGGCTATGGCTACACCTTC. It is translated as CASSSQVGYGYTF. The chain is built from TRBV6-6 and TRBJ1-2; D may be TRBD1 (5 bases). Trimming left V 4 bases short and J 4 bases short, with 10 bases between. The CDR3 spans 13 residues. Germline V gives CDR1 MNHNY, CDR2 SVGAGI (reference sequence).

V usage is TRBV19 and J usage is TRBJ1-3; D gene ambiguous. V gave up 9 bases and J gave up 0 bases, with 12 bases separating them. The CDR3 has 14 residues. Germline V gene sequence: CDR1 LNHDA, CDR2 SQIVND (reference sequence). The chain's CDR3 is CASTTILSGNTIYF. The CDR3 DNA sequence: TGTGCCAGCACAACAATCCTCTCTGGAAACACCATATATTTT.

This chain's CDR3 is CASSPGQGTSYTF. The CDR3 bases are TGTGCCAGCAGCCCAGGACAGGGTACGAGCTACACCTTC. The rearrangement joins TRBV7-3 to TRBJ1-2; the match to TRBD1 covers 8 bases. The CDR3 runs to 13 residues. Germline V gene sequence: CDR1 SGHTA, CDR2 FQGTGA. After removal of 5 bases from V and 9 bases from J, the junction contained 8 bases not matched to a gene. The full variable domain, in which reference TRBV7-3 and TRBJ1-2 provide the parts outside the CDR3, is GAGVSQTPSNKVTEKGKYVELRCDPISGHTALYWYRQSLGQGPEFLIYFQGTGAADDSGLPNDRFFAVRPEGSVSTLKIQRTERGDSAVYLCASSPGQGTSYTFGSGTRLTVV.